These 18 T cell receptor beta chains were sequenced from one sample in a study of shared T cell receptors in the human thymus. Some clones are missing from TCRdb's copy, which holds only in-frame ones; the method was immunoSEQ multiplex PCR. The repertoire holds hundreds of thousands of clones, approximately 80% seen once, with around 0.012% in the top ten. The sample also formed part of further work on human thymus T cells.

Material: thymocytes. The receptors stem from a boy younger than two with a congenital heart defect.

This clone has a single count. Written as DNA, the CDR3 is TGTGCCAGCAGTTACGTGGTAGCGGGGTCCTACGAGCAGTACTTC. This gives the protein CASSYVVAGSYEQYF. The rearrangement uses TRBV6-5 and TRBJ2-7, with 8 bases lining up with TRBD2. The CDR3 loop spans 15 amino acids. Germline CDR1 is MNHEY and CDR2 is SVGAGI. Trimming at V came to 2 bases and at J to 1 base, leaving 4 bases not matched to a gene.

This clone showed up just a few times. The rearrangement links TRBV9 to TRBJ2-4; 8 nucleotides agree with TRBD1. The CDR3 spans 14 residues. V shed 5 bases, J shed 2 bases, and the junction held 3 bases outside the gene matches. Germline loops: CDR1 SGDLS, CDR2 YYNGEE. In nucleotides, the CDR3 is TGTGCCAGCAGTTCAGGGGGCTCCAAAAACATTCAGTACTTC. The encoded protein is CASSSGGSKNIQYF.

This chain connects TRBV5-1 to TRBJ2-1; 9 bases align to TRBD1. The trim removed 2 bases at V and 8 bases at J, leaving 5 bases unmatched. Germline V CDR1 and CDR2: SGHRS, YFSETQ. This CDR3 comprises 14 residues. The CDR3 loop is CASSLRTGEYEQFF. The CDR3 bases are TGCGCCAGCAGCTTAAGGACAGGGGAGTATGAGCAGTTCTTC.

Here the CDR3 reads CASRDRAPYSYEQYF. Here the CDR3 DNA reads TGCGCCAGCAGGGACAGGGCCCCTTATTCGTACGAGCAGTACTTC. The chain is built from TRBV10-1 and TRBJ2-7, with TRBD1 matching over 8 bases. Per germline, CDR1 WNHNN and CDR2 SYGVQD (reference sequence). The CDR3 has 15 amino acids. Losses at the gene ends were 6 bases for V and 4 bases for J; bases not matched to a gene: 11.

V and J are TRBV15 and TRBJ2-7; 7 bases align to TRBD2. CDR3 size: 15 residues. The V gene's germline CDR1 is LNHNV and CDR2 YYDKDF (reference sequence). The J segment lost 2 bases and the V segment lost 8 bases, leaving 12 bases of the junction unmatched. The CDR3 reads CATRTGRDYPYEQYF. The CDR3, as DNA: TGTGCCACCCGTACGGGTCGGGACTACCCCTACGAGCAGTACTTC.

This rearrangement joins TRBV28 to TRBJ2-3; D uncertain. Germline V CDR1 and CDR2: MDHEN, SYDVKM. V was clipped by 7 bases and J by 4 bases, with 9 bases between them. The CDR3 contains 12 residues. This chain's CDR3 is CASILGPDTQYF. CDR3 nucleotide sequence: TGTGCCAGCATATTGGGCCCAGATACGCAGTATTTT.

The chain joins TRBV12-5 to TRBJ2-2, with D unresolved. The germline V and J ends were trimmed by 2 bases and 7 bases, with 8 bases remaining between them. The CDR3 sequence is 13 residues long. Looked up from germline, CDR1 is LGHNT and CDR2 is FRNRAP. Here the CDR3 DNA reads TGTGCTAGTGGTTTGCCCCTTAACGGGGAGCTGTTTTTT. Translated: CASGLPLNGELFF.

The CDR3 reads CASSLGLLEQYF. For the CDR3, the DNA is TGTGCCAGCAGCTTGGGACTCCTGGAGCAGTACTTC. V and J are TRBV7-2 and TRBJ2-7; maybe TRBD2 (6 bases). The CDR3 consists of 12 residues. The germline gives CDR1 SGHTA, CDR2 FQGNSA. Trimming removed 3 bases at V and 7 bases at J, with 10 bases between.

The gene calls are TRBV29-1 and TRBJ2-1; 8 nucleotides agree with TRBD1. Germline values: CDR1 SQVTM, CDR2 ANQGSEA. V lost 3 bases, J lost 6 bases, and 7 bases stayed unmatched. This CDR3 spans 14 amino acids. CDR3 DNA sequence: TGCAGCGTTGAGGTTACACAGGGGGGCAATGAGCAGTTCTTC. It encodes CSVEVTQGGNEQFF.

The sample holds a few counts of this clone. V usage is TRBV12-5 and J usage is TRBJ1-1; D remains ambiguous. V was trimmed by 2 bases and J by 3 bases, leaving 7 bases between them. This CDR3 spans 13 amino acids. Per germline, CDR1 LGHNT and CDR2 FRNRAP. CDR3 sequence: CASGLSPYTEAFF. In DNA form, the CDR3 reads TGTGCTAGTGGTTTGAGCCCGTACACTGAAGCTTTCTTT. The whole variable domain, remainder taken from reference TRBV12-5 and TRBJ1-1, is DARVTQTPRHKVTEMGQEVTMRCQPILGHNTVFWYRQTMMQGLELLAYFRNRAPLDDSGMPKDRFSAEMPDATLATLKIQPSEPRDSAVYFCASGLSPYTEAFFGQGTRLTVV.

J is TRBJ2-1 and V is TRBV15, with 7 bases aligning to TRBD2. V trimming: 0 bases; J trimming: 0 bases; junction bases outside the gene matches: 17. CDR3 length: 21 amino acids. The germline V gene has CDR1 LNHNV and CDR2 YYDKDF (reference sequence). CDR3 sequence: CATSREKRAGSSGLSYNEQFF. The CDR3 DNA is TGTGCCACCAGCAGAGAGAAGAGAGCTGGGTCTAGCGGACTCTCCTACAATGAGCAGTTCTTC.

The gene calls are TRBV30 and TRBJ1-5; D ambiguous. V was pared by 5 bases and J by 2 bases, with 16 bases between. Germline lookup yields CDR1 GTSNPN and CDR2 SVGIG (reference sequence). The CDR3 contains 15 residues. The CDR3 protein is CAWGRRKVGNQPQHF. DNA of the CDR3: TGTGCCTGGGGCCGGAGGAAGGTTGGCAATCAGCCCCAGCATTTT.

This clone was counted a few times. The CDR3 here is CATRQEGNEQFF. The CDR3 DNA reads as TGTGCCACGAGGCAGGAGGGCAATGAGCAGTTCTTC. J is TRBJ2-1 and V is TRBV11-2; D perhaps matches TRBD2 (6 bases). Trimming cost V 10 bases and J 6 bases, with 13 bases left between them. CDR1 is SGHAT, CDR2 FQNNGV, per germline. The CDR3 length is 12 residues.

The CDR3 loop reads CASTPREGANYGYTF. In DNA form, the CDR3 reads TGTGCCAGCACCCCTCGGGAGGGGGCTAACTATGGCTACACCTTC. The rearrangement links TRBV28 to TRBJ1-2, with a weak D call TRBD1 (6 bases). CDR3 length equals 15 residues. V was shortened by 7 bases and J by 0 bases, with 15 bases between the two germline ends. The germline gives CDR1 MDHEN, CDR2 SYDVKM.

This sequence joins TRBV5-1 and TRBJ2-3; TRBD2 might be the D (7 bases). The germline V gene encodes CDR1 SGHRS and CDR2 YFSETQ. The CDR3 runs 15 residues. V was clipped by 4 bases and J by 9 bases, with 21 bases between them. For the CDR3, the DNA is TGCGCCAGCAGCAGGGGGGACGGGAGGTTCGCCACGCAGTATTTT. Residues: CASSRGDGRFATQYF.

This clone appeared a few times. The rearrangement joins TRBV5-4 to TRBJ2-1, with 13 bases matching TRBD2. CDR1 SGHNT and CDR2 YYREEE come from the germline V gene (reference sequence). CDR3 length: 18 residues. V dropped 2 bases and J dropped 8; count of bases not matched to a gene: 13. The CDR3 loop is CASSFGPKGLAGKYEQFF. Here the CDR3 DNA reads TGTGCCAGCAGCTTTGGGCCTAAGGGACTAGCGGGAAAATATGAGCAGTTCTTC.

The chain joins TRBV15 to TRBJ2-1, with 8 bases that match TRBD2. The germline V gene has CDR1 LNHNV and CDR2 YYDKDF (reference sequence). The trim removed 1 base at V and 6 bases at J, leaving 8 bases unmatched. This CDR3 is 16 amino acids long. Here the CDR3 DNA reads TGTGCCACCAGCAGAGTTGAAAGGGCGGGAGGCAATGAGCAGTTCTTC. It encodes CATSRVERAGGNEQFF.

This sequence joins TRBV2 and TRBJ1-1, with 8 bases lining up with TRBD1. Germline lookup yields CDR1 SNHLY and CDR2 FYNNEI. The CDR3 length is 15 residues. With 6 bases clipped from V and 2 bases from J, the junction kept 8 bases outside the gene matches. Written as DNA, the CDR3 is TGTGCCAGCAGGGACAGGGATCCCCGAAACACTGAAGCTTTCTTT. It encodes CASRDRDPRNTEAFF.